This T cell receptor (beta chain) derives from a study of cytomegalovirus exposure and HLA in healthy donors. In the study overall: The Caucasian-associated ancestry cluster contained about 80% of the roughly 370 genotyped donors. Study-wide results and caveats: Within the data, a cluster of highly shared sequence variants was likely a sequencing artifact.

With regard to this clone: Its specificity is not known.

Amplification used 60 Vbeta primers and 13 Jbeta primers. TCRdb's copy holds only in-frame clones and misses some; the assay was immunoSEQ multiplex PCR. In the table there are about 220,000 clones, over 80% of which are singletons. The CDR3 length is 16 residues. Germline CDR1 is SGHDT and CDR2 is YYEEEE. The V and J ends lost 3 bases and 10 bases, in that order; junction bases with no gene match: 9. Participants comprised healthy donors of bone marrow. This chain joins TRBV5-6 and TRBJ2-1; 14 nucleotides match TRBD2. Sequencing was carried out using PBMCs. The clonotype originates from a boy aged 2 to 10 in good health and CMV-seronegative. The CDR3 is CASSSALTSGRGEQFF. In DNA, the CDR3 is TGTGCCAGCAGCTCGGCCCTGACTAGCGGGAGGGGCGAGCAGTTCTTC. Variable domain in full (rest from reference TRBV5-6 and TRBJ2-1): DAGVTQSPTHLIKTRGQQVTLRCSPKSGHDTVSWYQQALGQGPQFIFQYYEEEERQRGNFPDRFSGHQFPNYSSELNVNALLLGDSALYLCASSSALTSGRGEQFFGPGTRLTVL.